The source of this T cell receptor (beta chain) is a study of T cells after posttransplantation cyclophosphamide. Sample share makes this clone medium-sized. Clones were read by immunoSEQ multiplex PCR, and TCRdb kept only the in-frame ones, dropping some. This table holds 13,000 to 15,000 clones, 76% found once. V lost 4 bases, J lost 5 bases, and 8 bases lay in between. The CDR3 length is 12 residues. CDR1 and CDR2 (germline): MNHNS, SASEGT. The chain joins TRBV6-1 to TRBJ1-1; D is unresolved. This TCR was recovered from a middle-aged man. The source material was memory CD4+ T cells sorted from PBMCs. The CDR3 sequence is CASSARPTEAFF. Here the CDR3 DNA reads TGTGCCAGCAGTGCCAGGCCTACTGAAGCTTTCTTT.